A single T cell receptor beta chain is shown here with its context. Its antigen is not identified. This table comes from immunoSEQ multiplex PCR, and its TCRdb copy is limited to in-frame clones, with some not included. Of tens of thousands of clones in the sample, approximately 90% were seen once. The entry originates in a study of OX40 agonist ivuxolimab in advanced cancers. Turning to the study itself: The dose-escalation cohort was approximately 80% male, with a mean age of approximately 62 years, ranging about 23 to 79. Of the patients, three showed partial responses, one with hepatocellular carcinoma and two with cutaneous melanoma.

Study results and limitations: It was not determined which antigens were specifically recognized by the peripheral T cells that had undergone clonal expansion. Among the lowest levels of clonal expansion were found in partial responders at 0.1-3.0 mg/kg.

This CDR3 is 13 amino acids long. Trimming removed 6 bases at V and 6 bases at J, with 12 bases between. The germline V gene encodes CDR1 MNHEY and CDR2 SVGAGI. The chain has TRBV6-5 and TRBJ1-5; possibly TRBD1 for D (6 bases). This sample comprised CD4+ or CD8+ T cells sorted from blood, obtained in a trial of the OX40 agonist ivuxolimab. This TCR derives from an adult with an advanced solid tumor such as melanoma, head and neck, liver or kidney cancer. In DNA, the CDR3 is TGTGCCAGCAGCCCTGACAGGACTCAGCCCCAGCATTTT. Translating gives CASSPDRTQPQHF.